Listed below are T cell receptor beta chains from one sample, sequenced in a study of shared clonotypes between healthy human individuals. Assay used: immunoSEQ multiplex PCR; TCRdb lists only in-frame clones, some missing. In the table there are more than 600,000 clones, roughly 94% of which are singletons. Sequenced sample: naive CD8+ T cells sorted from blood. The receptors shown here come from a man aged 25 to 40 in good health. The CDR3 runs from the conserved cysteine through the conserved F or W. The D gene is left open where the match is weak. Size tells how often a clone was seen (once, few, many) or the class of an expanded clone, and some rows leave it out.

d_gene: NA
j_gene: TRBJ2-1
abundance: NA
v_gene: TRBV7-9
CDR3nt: TGTGCCAGCAGCTTAGCGGGAGTATACAATGAGCAGTTCTTC
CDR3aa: CASSLAGVYNEQFF

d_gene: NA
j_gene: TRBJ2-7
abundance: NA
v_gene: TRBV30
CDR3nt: TGTGCCTGGAACCTGGGGATCCTCTCCTACGAGCAGTACTTC
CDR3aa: CAWNLGILSYEQYF

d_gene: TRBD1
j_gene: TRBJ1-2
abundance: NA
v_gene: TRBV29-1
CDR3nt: TGCAGCGTTGAGGAGTCCGGGACAGGGGTTTATGGCTACACCTTC
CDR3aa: CSVEESGTGVYGYTF

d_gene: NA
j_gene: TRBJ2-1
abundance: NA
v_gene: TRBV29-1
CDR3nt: TGCAGCGTTGAAGACCGTGGTTTAGGGGTAGCCTACAATGAGCAGTTCTTC
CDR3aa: CSVEDRGLGVAYNEQFF

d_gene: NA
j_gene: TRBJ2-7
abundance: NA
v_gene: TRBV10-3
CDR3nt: TGTGCCATCAGTGAGGAGGGTGCGGGATGGGAGCAGTACTTC
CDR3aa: CAISEEGAGWEQYF

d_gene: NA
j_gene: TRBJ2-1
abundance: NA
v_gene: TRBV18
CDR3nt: TGTGCCAGCTCACCACGGAGGGGGGCGGGGGAAAATGAGCAGTTCTTC
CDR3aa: CASSPRRGAGENEQFF

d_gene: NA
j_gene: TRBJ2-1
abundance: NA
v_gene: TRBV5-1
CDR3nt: TGCGCCAGCAGCTTGGCAGTGGCATTAAACAATGAGCAGTTCTTC
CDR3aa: CASSLAVALNNEQFF

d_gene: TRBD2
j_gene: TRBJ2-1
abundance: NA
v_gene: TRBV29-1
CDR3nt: TGCAGCGTTGAAGGGACTAGCGGATCCTACAATGAGCAGTTCTTC
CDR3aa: CSVEGTSGSYNEQFF

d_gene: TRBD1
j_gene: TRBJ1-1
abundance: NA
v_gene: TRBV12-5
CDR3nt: TGTGCTAGTGCCTACGGGACAGTGAACACTGAAGCTTTCTTT
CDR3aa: CASAYGTVNTEAFF

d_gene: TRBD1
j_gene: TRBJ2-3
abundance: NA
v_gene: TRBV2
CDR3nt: TGTGCCAGCAGTGGAATTTCCGGGACAGGACTTACAGATACGCAGTATTTT
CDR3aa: CASSGISGTGLTDTQYF

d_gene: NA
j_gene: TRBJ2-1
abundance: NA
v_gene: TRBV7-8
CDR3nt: TGTGCCAGCAGCCAGACCCGAAGCTCCTACAATGAGCAGTTCTTC
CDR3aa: CASSQTRSSYNEQFF

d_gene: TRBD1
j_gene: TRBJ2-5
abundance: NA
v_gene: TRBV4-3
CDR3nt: TGCGCCAGCAGCCGGACAGGGGGGGCTTGGGAGACCCAGTACTTC
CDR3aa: CASSRTGGAWETQYF

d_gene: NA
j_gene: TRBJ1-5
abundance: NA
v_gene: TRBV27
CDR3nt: TGTGCCAGCAGTCCGACGGGCAATCAGCCCCAGCATTTT
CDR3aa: CASSPTGNQPQHF

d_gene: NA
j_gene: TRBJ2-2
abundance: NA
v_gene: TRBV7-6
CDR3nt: TGTGCCAGCAGCTTTAGGCTAGCAGATCCCGGGGAGCTGTTTTTT
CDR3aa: CASSFRLADPGELFF

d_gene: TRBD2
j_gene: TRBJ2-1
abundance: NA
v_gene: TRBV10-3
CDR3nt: TGTGCCATCAGTGACCCGGGGGGAGGGTACAATGAGCAGTTCTTC
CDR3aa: CAISDPGGGYNEQFF

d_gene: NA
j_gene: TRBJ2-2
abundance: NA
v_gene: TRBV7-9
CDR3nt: TGTGCCAGCACCCTATTGGACCTTTCCACCGGGGAGCTGTTTTTT
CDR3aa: CASTLLDLSTGELFF

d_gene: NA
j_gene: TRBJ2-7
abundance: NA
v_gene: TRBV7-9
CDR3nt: TGTGCCAGCAGCCTACTAGCCTACGAGCAGTACTTC
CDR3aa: CASSLLAYEQYF

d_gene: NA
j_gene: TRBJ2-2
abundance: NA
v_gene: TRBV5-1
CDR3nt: TGCGCCAGCAGCTTGGTTCCGGCGGGATCGAACACCGGGGAGCTGTTTTTT
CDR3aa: CASSLVPAGSNTGELFF

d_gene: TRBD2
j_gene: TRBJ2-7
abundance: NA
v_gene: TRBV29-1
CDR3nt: TGCAGCGTTGAAGGGGCGGGGGCCTACGAGCAGTACTTC
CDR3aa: CSVEGAGAYEQYF

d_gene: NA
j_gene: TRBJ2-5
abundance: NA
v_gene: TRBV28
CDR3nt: TGTGCCAGCAGCTACCCCGGGACGAACCAAGAGACCCAGTACTTC
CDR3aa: CASSYPGTNQETQYF

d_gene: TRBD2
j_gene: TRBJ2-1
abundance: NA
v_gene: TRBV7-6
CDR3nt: TGTGCCAGCAGCCTGACCCCGGGGGGGTACAATGAGCAGTTCTTC
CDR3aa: CASSLTPGGYNEQFF

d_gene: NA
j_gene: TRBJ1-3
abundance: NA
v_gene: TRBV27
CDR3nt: TGTGCCAGCACCACTTCCCGCGTCGGGTCTGGAAACACCATATATTTT
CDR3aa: CASTTSRVGSGNTIYF

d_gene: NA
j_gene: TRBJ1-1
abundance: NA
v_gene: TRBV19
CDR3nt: TGTGCCAGTAGTATCCTGGAGGGAACTGAAGCTTTCTTT
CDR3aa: CASSILEGTEAFF

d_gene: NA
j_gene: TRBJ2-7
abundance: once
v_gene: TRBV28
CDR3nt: TGTGCCAGCAGTTTACAGGGGTCCCCCTACGAGCAGTACTTC
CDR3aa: CASSLQGSPYEQYF

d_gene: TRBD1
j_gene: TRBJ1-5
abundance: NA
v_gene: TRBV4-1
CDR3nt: TGCGCCAGCAGCCAAGATCTAAGGGGGACAGGGAATCAGCCCCAGCATTTT
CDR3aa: CASSQDLRGTGNQPQHF

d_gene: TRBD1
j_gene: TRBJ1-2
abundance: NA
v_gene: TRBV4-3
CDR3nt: TGCGCCAGCAGCCACTCCCGGGACAGGGTCGTAGGTGGCTACACCTTC
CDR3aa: CASSHSRDRVVGGYTF

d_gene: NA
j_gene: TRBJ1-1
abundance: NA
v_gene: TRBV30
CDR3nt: TGTGCCTGGAGTTTCAACACTGAAGCTTTCTTT
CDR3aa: CAWSFNTEAFF

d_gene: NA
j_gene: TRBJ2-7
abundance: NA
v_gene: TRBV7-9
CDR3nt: TGTGCCAGCAGCCGCTTTGAGGGGGGAATCTTCTCCTACGAGCAGTACTTC
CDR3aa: CASSRFEGGIFSYEQYF

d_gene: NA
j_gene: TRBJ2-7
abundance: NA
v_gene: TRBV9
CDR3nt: TGTGCCAGCACCCCCGGGGGCGGGACAGCCTCCTCCTACGAGCAGTACTTC
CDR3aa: CASTPGGGTASSYEQYF

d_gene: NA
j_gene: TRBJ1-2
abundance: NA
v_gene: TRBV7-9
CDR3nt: TGTGCCAGCAGCTACAGGGAGCCCCTTGACTATGGCTACACCTTC
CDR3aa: CASSYREPLDYGYTF

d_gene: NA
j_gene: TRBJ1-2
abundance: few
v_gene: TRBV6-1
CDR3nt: TGTGCCAGCTCAGAGTACAGGTCTTATGGCTACACCTTC
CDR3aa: CASSEYRSYGYTF

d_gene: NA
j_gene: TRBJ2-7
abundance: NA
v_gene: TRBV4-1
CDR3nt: TGCGCCAGCAGCGAGAACTCCGGTCCCTACGAGCAGTACTTC
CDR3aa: CASSENSGPYEQYF

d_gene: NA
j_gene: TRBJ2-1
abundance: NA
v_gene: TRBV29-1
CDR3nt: TGCAGCGTTGAAGCGGCGGGACCTCGGAATGAGCAGTTCTTC
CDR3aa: CSVEAAGPRNEQFF

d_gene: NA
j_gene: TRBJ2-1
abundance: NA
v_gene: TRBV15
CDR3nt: TGTGCCACCAGCAGTGAGGGCAGGCACCATGAGCAGTTCTTC
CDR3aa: CATSSEGRHHEQFF

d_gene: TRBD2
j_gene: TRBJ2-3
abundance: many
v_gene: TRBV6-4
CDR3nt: TGTGCCAGCAGTCGACTAGCGGGAGCGGCAGATACGCAGTATTTT
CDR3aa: CASSRLAGAADTQYF

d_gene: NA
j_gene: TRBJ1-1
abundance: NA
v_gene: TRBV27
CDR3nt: TGTGCCAGCCGAAGGCTTTCTGAAGCTTTCTTT
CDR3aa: CASRRLSEAFF

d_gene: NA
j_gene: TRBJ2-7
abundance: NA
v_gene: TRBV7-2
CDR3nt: TGTGCCAGCAGCTTAGGTCAGATAGCCAGATTTAGCTACGAGCAGTACTTC
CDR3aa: CASSLGQIARFSYEQYF

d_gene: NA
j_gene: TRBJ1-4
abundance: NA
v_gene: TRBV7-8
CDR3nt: TGTGCCAGCAGCACGATGGGACGGCCTAATGAAAAACTGTTTTTT
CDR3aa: CASSTMGRPNEKLFF

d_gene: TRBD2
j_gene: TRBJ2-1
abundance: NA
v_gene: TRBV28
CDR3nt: TGTGCCAGCAGTCCTACAAAGCGGGAGGTCGACAATGAGCAGTTCTTC
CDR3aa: CASSPTKREVDNEQFF

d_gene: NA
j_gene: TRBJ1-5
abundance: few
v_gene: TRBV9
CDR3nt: TGTGCCAGCAGCGTAGACACAGGGTCCGGTCAGCCCCAGCATTTT
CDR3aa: CASSVDTGSGQPQHF

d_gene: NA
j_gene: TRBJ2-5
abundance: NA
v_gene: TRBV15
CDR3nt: TGTGCCACCAGAGGCCGGGCCACATTATCACCAGAGACCCAGTACTTC
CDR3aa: CATRGRATLSPETQYF

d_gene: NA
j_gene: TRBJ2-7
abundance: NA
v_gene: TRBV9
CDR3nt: TGTGCCAGCAGTAGCCGAGGGGGGTACGAGCAGTACTTC
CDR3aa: CASSSRGGYEQYF

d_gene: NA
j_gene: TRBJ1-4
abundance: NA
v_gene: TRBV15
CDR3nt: TGTGCCACCAGTCCGTCTCCCCTCCTACAGGGACCTAATGAAAAACTGTTTTTT
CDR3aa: CATSPSPLLQGPNEKLFF